Presented here are 10 T cell receptor beta chains from one specimen sequenced in a study of blood T cell repertoires in COVID-19. Some clones are missing from TCRdb's copy, which holds only in-frame ones; the method was immunoSEQ multiplex PCR. The data show 100,000 to 150,000 clones, about 89% seen once. Sample: peripheral blood. The receptors here all came from a man in his 60s with COVID-19, enrolled during active disease.

For the CDR3, the DNA is TGTGCCAGCAGCCGAGGGACAGGGGAAAGCAATCAGCCCCAGCATTTT. This sequence encodes CASSRGTGESNQPQHF. The V gene is TRBV5-5, the J gene TRBJ1-5, with 10 bases fitting TRBD1. This CDR3 spans 16 amino acids. In germline, CDR1 is SGHKS, CDR2 YYEKEE (reference sequence). Germline trimming cut 4 bases from V and 1 base from J; bases unmatched to any gene: 5.

This chain connects TRBV30 to TRBJ2-7; TRBD1 is a possible D gene (5 bases). Trimming stripped 4 bases from V and 5 bases from J, with 18 bases between. This CDR3 region has 14 residues. The germline V gene has CDR1 GTSNPN and CDR2 SVGIG (reference sequence). The CDR3 bases are TGTGCCTGGAACGCCCAGGGTTGGGCGGACGAGCAGTACTTC. This sequence encodes CAWNAQGWADEQYF.

This clone occurred once. The chain combines TRBV7-8 with TRBJ1-3; TRBD1 agrees at 7 bases. The length of the CDR3 is 18 residues. The germline CDR1 and CDR2 sequences are SGHVS and FQNEAQ. The V and J ends lost 4 bases and 0 bases, in that order; junction bases with no gene match: 12. CDR3 sequence reads: CASSWADRARLSGNTIYF. The CDR3 DNA reads TGTGCCAGCAGCTGGGCCGACAGGGCCCGACTCTCTGGAAACACCATATATTTT.

This clone was detected only once. This chain joins TRBV6-2 or TRBV6-3 and TRBJ2-3; 8 bases align to TRBD2. CDR1 is MNHEY, CDR2 SVGEGT, per germline. This CDR3 comprises 16 residues. The junction had 10 bases not matched to a gene; V was cut back by 5 bases and J by 3 bases. Written as DNA, the CDR3 is TGTGCCAGCAGTCCATTTGGGAGCGGGGGAACAGATACGCAGTATTTT. This sequence encodes CASSPFGSGGTDTQYF.

The gene calls are TRBV12-3 or TRBV12-4 and TRBJ2-3; a weak D match, TRBD1 (5 bases). V was trimmed by 3 bases and J by 3 bases, leaving 7 bases between them. This CDR3 has 13 amino acids. The CDR3 sequence: CASSLGPTDTQYF. The CDR3 DNA reads TGTGCCAGCAGTTTGGGGCCGACAGATACGCAGTATTTT.

The chain combines TRBV9 with TRBJ1-6; D gene unclear. V was shortened by 0 bases and J by 6 bases, with 13 bases between the two germline ends. Germline V CDR1 and CDR2: SGDLS, YYNGEE. CDR3 length: 16 amino acids. The DNA of the CDR3 is TGTGCCAGCAGCGTAGCTTCGAGGAGTACTAATTCACCCCTCCACTTT. Translated, it gives CASSVASRSTNSPLHF.

The chain recombines TRBV3-1 (or the pseudogene TRBV3-2) with TRBJ1-2; D unclear. Germline assignment: CDR1 LGHDT and CDR2 YNNKEL (reference sequence). V was trimmed by 1 base and J by 4 bases, leaving 4 bases between them. This CDR3 has 12 amino acids. The CDR3 sequence: CASSQVLYGYTF. The CDR3 coding sequence is TGTGCCAGCAGCCAAGTTCTCTATGGCTACACCTTC.

This clone turned up a few times. The genes are TRBV24-1 and TRBJ1-2, with 7 bases matching TRBD1. The germline gives CDR1 KGHDR, CDR2 SFDVKD. V was clipped by 3 bases and J by 0 bases; unmatched bases: 6. The CDR3 contains 16 residues. This CDR3 is CATSDPTGTANYGYTF. The CDR3 nucleotides are TGTGCCACCAGTGATCCGACAGGGACGGCTAACTATGGCTACACCTTC.

The chain employs TRBV5-1 and TRBJ2-7; TRBD2 might be the D (6 bases). CDR1 and CDR2 (germline): SGHRS, YFSETQ. Trimming removed 0 bases from V and 5 bases from J, with 21 bases in between. The CDR3 extends over 17 amino acids. CDR3 sequence: CASSLEGTLIRIHEQYF. Here the CDR3 DNA reads TGCGCCAGCAGCTTGGAGGGGACTCTAATTCGAATCCACGAGCAGTACTTC.

The chain is built from TRBV14 and TRBJ2-7; tentative D call: TRBD2 (5 bases). V shed 3 bases and J shed 4 bases, with 13 bases lying between them. The germline V gene encodes CDR1 SGHDN and CDR2 FVKESK. This CDR3 is built from 14 residues. The CDR3 region has the DNA TGTGCCAGCAGCCACGCGGGTGGAGGTTACGAGCAGTACTTC. Its protein product is CASSHAGGGYEQYF.